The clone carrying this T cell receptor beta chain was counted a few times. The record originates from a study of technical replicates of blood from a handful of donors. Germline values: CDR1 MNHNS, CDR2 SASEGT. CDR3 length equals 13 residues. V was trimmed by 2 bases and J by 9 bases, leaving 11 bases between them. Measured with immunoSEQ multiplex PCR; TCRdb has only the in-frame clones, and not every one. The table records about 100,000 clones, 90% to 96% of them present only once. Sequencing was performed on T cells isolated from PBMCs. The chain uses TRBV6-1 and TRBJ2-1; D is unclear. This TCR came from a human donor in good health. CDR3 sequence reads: CASSEMAVGEQFF. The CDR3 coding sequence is TGTGCCAGCAGTGAAATGGCAGTTGGTGAGCAGTTCTTC.